One sample yielded the 20 T cell receptor beta chains listed below, sequenced in a study of T cells after yellow fever vaccination. Via MiXCR, TCRdb re-called the 5' RACE reads, giving one row per CDR3 protein. Counted here are roughly 150,000 distinct CDR3 sequences, about 7% occurring once; the ten biggest clones make up 2.5%. Sequencing was performed on CD4+ T cells sorted from PBMCs, taken about 5 days after the first yellow fever vaccination. The receptors originated from a man aged 18 to 30 who received the YFV17D yellow fever vaccine.

In its sample, this clonotype was seen many times. The chain links TRBV20-1 to TRBJ1-5; D is undetermined. The CDR3 contains 14 residues. Looked up from germline, CDR1 is DFQATT and CDR2 is SNEGSKA (reference sequence). V lost 1 base and J lost 0, with 7 bases in between. The DNA of the CDR3 is TGCAGTGCTAGAGTCGGAAATAGCAATCAGCCCCAGCATTTT. Its translation: CSARVGNSNQPQHF.

The chain has TRBV4-3 and TRBJ2-7, with 10 nucleotides matching TRBD1. The CDR3 runs to 15 residues. With V trimmed by 3 bases and J by 6 bases, 8 bases remained unmatched. The germline V gene has CDR1 LGHNA and CDR2 YSLEER. The CDR3 spells CASSQPGTGVGEQYF. CDR3 nucleotide sequence: TGCGCCAGCAGCCAGCCCGGGACAGGGGTAGGCGAGCAGTACTTC.

With regard to this clonotype: Germline and junction disagree at one end, which may indicate a read error. This chain links TRBV4-3 with TRBJ1-5, with 7 positions matching TRBD1. CDR1 is LGHNA and CDR2 is YSLEER in the germline V gene. This CDR3 contains 16 residues. The CDR3 DNA sequence: TGCGCCTGCAGCCAAAATGGTGAGGGGGCCAGTCAGCCCCAGCATTTT. Its protein product is CACSQNGEGASQPQHF.

At least ten counts were recorded for this clonotype. The chain joins TRBV4-2 to TRBJ1-1; D is ambiguous. Germline V gives CDR1 LGHNA, CDR2 YNFKEQ. The CDR3 consists of 14 residues. V was shortened by 5 bases and J by 1 base, with 11 bases between the two germline ends. The CDR3 nucleotides are TGTGCCAGCAGCAGTTATGAGAGGAACACTGAAGCTTTCTTT. Translating it yields CASSSYERNTEAFF.

The table lists this clonotype with a few counts. This chain joins TRBV11-2 and TRBJ2-1, with D maybe TRBD1 (5 bases). Germline values: CDR1 SGHAT, CDR2 FQNNGV. CDR3 length: 15 residues. V shed 4 bases and J shed 5 bases, with 15 bases lying between them. The CDR3 reads CASSWLRDRNNEQFF. In nucleotides, the CDR3 is TGTGCCAGCAGCTGGCTCAGGGATCGGAACAATGAGCAGTTCTTC.

The chain employs TRBV20-1 and TRBJ1-2; TRBD1 is a possible D gene (5 bases). CDR1 is DFQATT, CDR2 SNEGSKA, per germline (reference sequence). This CDR3 comprises 15 residues. Trimming removed 2 bases from V and 4 bases from J, with 17 bases in between. CDR3 bases: TGCAGTGCTAGATCCCGCTCCCGGGGCCTCTATGGCTACACCTTC. It is translated as CSARSRSRGLYGYTF.

This sequence joins TRBV12-3 or TRBV12-4 and TRBJ1-1; 7 bases are shared with TRBD1. The CDR3 extends over 14 amino acids. The V segment lost 4 bases and the J segment 1 base; nucleotides outside the gene matches: 3. The CDR3 sequence is CASSSGQANTEAFF. CDR3 bases: TGTGCCAGCAGTTCCGGACAGGCGAACACTGAAGCTTTCTTT.

V is TRBV7-9 and J is TRBJ2-5; D is perhaps TRBD1 or TRBD2 (6 bases each). Germline V gene data show CDR1 as SEHNR and CDR2 as FQNEAQ (reference sequence). With 0 bases removed from V and 2 bases from J, the gap between germline ends came to 10 bases. This CDR3 has 15 residues. DNA for the CDR3: TGTGCCAGCAGCTTAGCGCAGGGGAGGCAAGAGACCCAGTACTTC. Residues: CASSLAQGRQETQYF.

The table lists this clonotype with many counts. V and J are TRBV7-9 and TRBJ1-5; possible D gene TRBD1, 5 bases. This CDR3 region has 14 residues. V lost 2 bases to trimming and J lost 6 bases, with 11 bases between them. CDR1 and CDR2 (germline): SEHNR, FQNEAQ (reference sequence). CDR3 in amino acids: CASSLLGEPQPQHF. The CDR3 region has the DNA TGTGCCAGCAGCTTATTGGGGGAGCCTCAGCCCCAGCATTTT. Together with reference TRBV7-9 and TRBJ1-5, the CDR3 gives the full variable domain: DTGVSQNPRHKITKRGQNVTFRCDPISEHNRLYWYRQTLGQGPEFLTYFQNEAQLEKSRLLSDRFSAERPKGSFSTLEIQRTEQGDSAMYLCASSLLGEPQPQHFGDGTRLSIL.

The chain recombines TRBV2 with TRBJ2-2; D uncertain. Germline V gene lookup returns CDR1 SNHLY and CDR2 FYNNEI. The V end was cut by 3 bases, the J end by 4 bases, with 6 bases between. This CDR3 comprises 13 residues. Here the CDR3 DNA reads TGTGCCAGCAGTGATAGTGGCACCGGGGAGCTGTTTTTT. This translates into CASSDSGTGELFF.

This clonotype was detected ten times or more. The V and J genes are TRBV28 and TRBJ2-7; D perhaps matches TRBD1 (5 bases). From germline, CDR1 is MDHEN and CDR2 SYDVKM. The CDR3 has 14 residues. V was pared by 5 bases and J by 0 bases, with 11 bases between. The CDR3 is CASSPQGSSYEQYV. The DNA of the CDR3 is TGTGCCAGCAGTCCTCAGGGCAGCTCCTACGAGCAGTACGTC.

The CDR3 sequence is CASTREGVGQPQHF. The CDR3 DNA reads as TGTGCCAGCACTCGGGAGGGGGTAGGACAGCCCCAGCATTTT. The chain carries TRBV2 and TRBJ1-5; D might be TRBD1 (6 bases). The germline gives CDR1 SNHLY, CDR2 FYNNEI. CDR3 length equals 14 residues. V was shortened by 7 bases and J by 7 bases, with 17 bases between the two germline ends.

The rearrangement links TRBV5-1 to TRBJ2-3; D assignment may be TRBD1 or TRBD2 (6 bases each). Germline V gene data show CDR1 as SGHRS and CDR2 as YFSETQ. This CDR3 has 14 residues. The ends were cut back, 0 bases at V and 9 bases at J, with 14 bases in the middle. The DNA for the CDR3 is TGCGCCAGCAGCTTGGGACAGGACCGGGGGACGCAGTATTTT. Translation gives CASSLGQDRGTQYF.

This clonotype was seen more than once but under ten times. The chain carries TRBV12-3 or TRBV12-4 and TRBJ2-7, with D possibly being TRBD2 (6 bases). V lost 8 bases and J 4 bases, leaving 18 bases between the germline ends. This CDR3 spans 14 amino acids. As DNA, the CDR3 is TGTGCCAGCCTGTCCCGGGACTCAACGTACGAGCAGTACTTC. It specifies CASLSRDSTYEQYF.

V gene TRBV7-2 combines with J gene TRBJ2-1; 8 nucleotides match TRBD1. This CDR3 spans 15 amino acids. V dropped 3 bases and J dropped 3; count of bases not matched to a gene: 4. Germline V gives CDR1 SGHTA, CDR2 FQGNSA. The CDR3 bases are TGTGCCAGCAGCTTGACAGGGGCGGACTACAATGAGCAGTTCTTC. Protein: CASSLTGADYNEQFF.

This clonotype has a count of ten or more. This chain links TRBV9 with TRBJ2-7; a possible D gene is TRBD1 (6 bases). The germline V and J ends were trimmed by 4 bases and 5 bases, with 13 bases remaining between them. This CDR3 is built from 13 residues. Germline CDR1 SGDLS, CDR2 YYNGEE. The CDR3 protein is CASSPRAGDEQYF. Written as DNA, the CDR3 is TGTGCCAGCAGCCCGAGGGCAGGGGACGAGCAGTACTTC.

This clonotype was recorded a few times. The chain is built from TRBV12-5 and TRBJ2-7; 8 bases line up with TRBD1. CDR3 length: 16 amino acids. Per the germline V gene, CDR1 is LGHNT and CDR2 is FRNRAP. V lost 3 bases to trimming and J lost 3 bases; unmatched junction nucleotides: 10. CDR3 coding DNA: TGTGCTAGTGGTTTCAGGGGGCCCCGTGCCCGCTACGAGCAGTACGTC. It translates to CASGFRGPRARYEQYV.

The CDR3 reads CASSLSPRSDTQYF. The DNA for the CDR3 is TGTGCCAGCAGTTTATCCCCACGTAGCGATACGCAGTATTTT. The chain carries TRBV12-3 or TRBV12-4 and TRBJ2-3; D remains unclear. Deletions cut 2 bases from V and 6 bases from J, with 12 bases between. This CDR3 comprises 14 residues.

This clonotype was found a few times. The chain employs TRBV5-1 and TRBJ2-1; D is possibly TRBD2 (7 bases). From germline, CDR1 is SGHRS and CDR2 YFSETQ. CDR3 length: 18 amino acids. The germline V and J ends were trimmed by 8 bases and 1 base, with 25 bases remaining between them. In DNA form, the CDR3 reads TGCGCCAGTGACTCTAGGGGGGGGCCTCGGATATCCTACAATGAGCAGTTCTTC. It codes for CASDSRGGPRISYNEQFF.

The table lists this clonotype with many counts. This chain connects TRBV20-1 to TRBJ2-7; 10 nucleotides match TRBD2. The CDR3 has 15 amino acids. V shed 0 bases and J 4 bases; nucleotides not matched to a gene: 6. Germline CDR1 is DFQATT and CDR2 is SNEGSKA (reference sequence). The CDR3 DNA reads as TGCAGTGCTAGAGATAAGTCTAGCGGGGGTTACGAGCAGTACTTC. Protein product: CSARDKSSGGYEQYF.